The 29 T cell receptor beta chains below come from one sample, sequenced in a study of blood T cell repertoires in COVID-19. Sequenced by immunoSEQ multiplex PCR; TCRdb stores in-frame clones only, minus some. The data show about 400,000 clones, about 87% seen once. Sequencing was carried out using peripheral blood. The receptors come from a human donor in a cohort sampled during active COVID-19.

Only one count was recorded for this clone. This sequence joins TRBV7-9 and TRBJ1-1; 7 bases agree with TRBD1. The trim removed 5 bases at V and 7 bases at J, leaving 7 bases unmatched. CDR1 and CDR2 from the germline V gene are SEHNR and FQNEAQ (reference sequence). This CDR3 contains 13 residues. The CDR3 sequence is CASSRYRGDEAFF. DNA of the CDR3: TGTGCCAGCAGCCGATACAGGGGAGATGAAGCTTTCTTT.

This clone came up many times. This sequence joins TRBV5-1 and TRBJ1-4; possible D gene TRBD1, 5 bases. The CDR3 consists of 14 residues. The V gene lost 4 bases and the J gene lost 8 bases, with 15 bases spanning the gap. Per germline, CDR1 SGHRS and CDR2 YFSETQ. CDR3 amino acids: CASSPSGEGEKLFF. DNA for the CDR3: TGCGCCAGCAGCCCATCGGGGGAGGGAGAAAAACTGTTTTTT.

This clone was found a few times. The rearrangement joins TRBV5-4 to TRBJ2-1; 14 positions agree with TRBD2. Germline V gene data show CDR1 as SGHNT and CDR2 as YYREEE (reference sequence). The CDR3 sequence is 17 residues long. V trimming: 5 bases; J trimming: 7 bases; junction bases outside the gene matches: 11. CDR3 bases: TGTGCCAGCAGTGGACTAGCGGGGGGCCTCTGGGGGAATGAGCAGTTCTTC. Amino acids: CASSGLAGGLWGNEQFF.

The chain has TRBV2 and TRBJ1-5; D uncertain. Between the trimmed V and J ends, which lost 4 bases and 5 bases, there was a span of 9 bases. The CDR3 spans 13 residues. Germline CDR1 and CDR2: SNHLY and FYNNEI. In DNA, the CDR3 is TGTGCCAGCAGTGTTGGCATTTATCAGCCCCAGCATTTT. This gives the protein CASSVGIYQPQHF.

J is TRBJ2-3 and V is TRBV28; D is perhaps TRBD1 (5 bases). V was clipped by 3 bases and J by 0 bases, with 22 bases between them. This CDR3 is built from 19 residues. Germline CDR1 MDHEN, CDR2 SYDVKM. The CDR3 loop reads CASSFSRRYRRTSTDTQYF. The CDR3 DNA reads as TGTGCCAGCAGTTTTTCGCGACGCTACAGGCGAACTAGCACAGATACGCAGTATTTT.

There are a few counts of this clone. The genes are TRBV30 and TRBJ1-6, with TRBD1 as a possible D gene (6 bases). The CDR3 extends over 13 amino acids. Deletions cut 4 bases from V and 8 bases from J, with 12 bases between. Germline V gene sequence: CDR1 GTSNPN, CDR2 SVGIG (reference sequence). CDR3 DNA: TGTGCCTGGAAGACAGGCGTGGATTCACCCCTCCACTTT. Translation gives CAWKTGVDSPLHF. Using reference TRBV30 and TRBJ1-6 for the parts outside the CDR3, the full variable domain is SQTIHQWPATLVQPVGSPLSLECTVEGTSNPNLYWYRQAAGRGLQLLFYSVGIGQISSEVPQNLSASRPQDRQFILSSKKLLLSDSGFYLCAWKTGVDSPLHFGNGTRLTVT.

The chain joins TRBV11-2 to TRBJ2-6; 10 nucleotides align to TRBD1. The CDR3 runs to 16 residues. Germline V gives CDR1 SGHAT, CDR2 FQNNGV. V dropped 7 bases and J dropped 4; count of bases not matched to a gene: 7. CDR3 in amino acids: CASTRQGAPGANVLTF. The CDR3 region has the DNA TGTGCCAGCACCCGACAGGGGGCGCCGGGGGCCAACGTCCTGACTTTC. The full variable domain, completed using reference TRBV11-2 and TRBJ2-6, is EAGVAQSPRYKIIEKRQSVAFWCNPISGHATLYWYQQILGQGPKLLIQFQNNGVVDDSQLPKDRFSAERLKGVDSTLKIQPAKLEDSAVYLCASTRQGAPGANVLTFGAGSRLTVL.

This chain joins TRBV18 and TRBJ1-4, with TRBD1 matching over 7 bases. The CDR3 consists of 15 residues. The trim removed 3 bases at V and 5 bases at J, leaving 6 bases unmatched. CDR1 and CDR2 (germline): KGHSH, LQKENI. CDR3 in amino acids: CASSPPETGNEKLFF. CDR3 coding DNA: TGTGCCAGCTCACCCCCCGAGACAGGGAATGAAAAACTGTTTTTT.

This chain uses TRBV5-1 with TRBJ1-1; D gene unclear. The CDR3 runs to 16 residues. Trimming left V 1 base short and J 0 bases short, with 13 bases between. Germline V lookup: CDR1 SGHRS, CDR2 YFSETQ. CDR3 DNA: TGCGCCAGCAGCTTGCGTGCGGGTAAAATGAACACTGAAGCTTTCTTT. Amino acids: CASSLRAGKMNTEAFF.

The chain couples TRBV5-1 to TRBJ2-2, with TRBD2 matching 16 bases. The length of the CDR3 is 18 residues. The germline V gene encodes CDR1 SGHRS and CDR2 YFSETQ. Unmatched junction bases numbered 8, after V lost 2 bases and J lost 7 bases. The CDR3 here is CASSFGTSGRAGGGELFF. The CDR3 coding sequence is TGCGCCAGCAGCTTCGGGACTAGCGGGAGGGCCGGCGGCGGGGAGCTGTTTTTT.

The genes are TRBV4-1 and TRBJ2-1; 7 nucleotides match TRBD2. With 4 bases clipped from V and 7 bases from J, the junction kept 4 bases outside the gene matches. The CDR3 loop spans 13 amino acids. Germline CDR1 reads MGHRA; CDR2 reads YSYEKL. CDR3 residues: CASSLLARNEQFF. CDR3 nucleotide sequence: TGCGCCAGCAGCCTACTAGCGCGGAATGAGCAGTTCTTC.

The chain joins TRBV7-2 to TRBJ2-1, with 10 bases identical to TRBD2. V lost 5 bases to trimming and J lost 6 bases; unmatched junction nucleotides: 4. The CDR3 spans 14 residues. Per germline, CDR1 SGHTA and CDR2 FQGNSA. CDR3 region: CASSPRTSGNEQFF. CDR3 in DNA: TGTGCCAGCAGCCCTAGGACTAGCGGCAATGAGCAGTTCTTC.

The genes are TRBV14 and TRBJ2-3; possible D gene TRBD2, 6 bases. V was shortened by 4 bases and J by 6 bases, with 11 bases between the two germline ends. This CDR3 spans 13 amino acids. CDR1 is SGHDN and CDR2 is FVKESK in the germline V gene. CDR3 sequence reads: CASSRRGRDTQYF. DNA for the CDR3: TGTGCCAGCAGCCGCCGTGGGAGGGATACGCAGTATTTT.

This clone occurred a few times. The gene calls are TRBV9 and TRBJ2-1, with 12 bases identical to TRBD2. The CDR3 runs to 16 residues. The germline V gene encodes CDR1 SGDLS and CDR2 YYNGEE. The junction had 11 bases not matched to a gene; V was cut back by 4 bases and J by 9 bases. This chain's CDR3 is CASSSQETSGSGEQFF. Here the CDR3 DNA reads TGTGCCAGCAGCTCCCAGGAGACTAGCGGGAGTGGTGAGCAGTTCTTC.

The chain is built from TRBV18 and TRBJ2-4; the D gene is possibly TRBD2 (6 bases). The V gene lost 3 bases and the J gene lost 3 bases, with 21 bases spanning the gap. The CDR3 runs to 18 residues. Germline assignment: CDR1 KGHSH and CDR2 LQKENI. DNA for the CDR3: TGTGCCAGCTCACCCCAGACACCGGGGGAACGGGTCAAAAACATTCAGTACTTC. This translates into CASSPQTPGERVKNIQYF.

The rearrangement uses TRBV30 and TRBJ2-2, with TRBD1 matching 8 bases. The V segment lost 3 bases and the J segment 0 bases; nucleotides outside the gene matches: 0. There are 14 residues in the CDR3. In germline, CDR1 is GTSNPN, CDR2 SVGIG (reference sequence). CDR3 DNA sequence: TGTGCCTGGAGGGGACAGGCGAACACCGGGGAGCTGTTTTTT. Translated, it gives CAWRGQANTGELFF.

The V gene is TRBV6-4, the J gene TRBJ2-6; 7 positions agree with TRBD1. The trim removed 8 bases at V and 0 bases at J, leaving 13 bases unmatched. The germline V gene encodes CDR1 MRHNA and CDR2 SNTAGT. The CDR3 is 18 amino acids. Here the CDR3 DNA reads TGTGCCAGCCATCTTGGACAGGACGCCCTCTCTGGGGCCAACGTCCTGACTTTC. Translating it yields CASHLGQDALSGANVLTF.

This clone occurred a few times. This chain joins TRBV5-6 and TRBJ2-1; weak D call: TRBD2 (5 bases). V lost 5 bases to trimming and J lost 9 bases, with 15 bases between them. The CDR3 consists of 13 residues. Germline V gene sequence: CDR1 SGHDT, CDR2 YYEEEE. The CDR3 spells CASRSGMGREQFF. The CDR3 DNA reads TGTGCCAGCAGATCCGGGATGGGCCGTGAGCAGTTCTTC.

The chain has TRBV7-9 and TRBJ1-2, with D hard to call. The CDR3 totals 15 residues. V lost 4 bases to trimming and J lost 7 bases, with 19 bases between them. CDR1 is SEHNR and CDR2 is FQNEAQ in the germline V gene (reference sequence). CDR3 sequence: CASSSPRISERGYTF. The DNA for the CDR3 is TGTGCCAGCAGCTCACCTCGGATTTCCGAGCGTGGCTACACCTTC.

The chain has TRBV3-1 (or the pseudogene TRBV3-2) and TRBJ1-2, with a weak D call TRBD1 (6 bases). Per the germline V gene, CDR1 is LGHDT and CDR2 is YNNKEL (reference sequence). The CDR3 loop spans 16 amino acids. The V and J ends lost 1 base and 0 bases respectively, with 12 bases between them. The CDR3 DNA is TGTGCCAGCAGCCAAGGCAGGGGCCAGCCTAACTATGGCTACACCTTC. This encodes CASSQGRGQPNYGYTF.

V usage is TRBV18 and J usage is TRBJ2-7; D possibly corresponds to TRBD1 (6 bases). The CDR3 contains 14 residues. Trimming stripped 4 bases from V and 2 bases from J, with 12 bases between. Looked up from germline, CDR1 is KGHSH and CDR2 is LQKENI. CDR3 nucleotides: TGTGCCAGCTCACGTGAAGGGACAACCTACGAGCAGTACTTC. As protein: CASSREGTTYEQYF.

The genes are TRBV25-1 and TRBJ1-6; no reliable D call. V was cut by 2 bases and J by 6 bases, with 8 bases left in between. The CDR3 runs to 14 residues. The V gene's germline CDR1 is MGHDK and CDR2 SYGVNS. The CDR3 region has the DNA TGTGCCAGCAGTGAACCCCTTCCTAATTCACCCCTCCACTTT. It yields the protein CASSEPLPNSPLHF.

This clone was counted a single time. This chain joins TRBV30 and TRBJ2-7, with a weak D call TRBD1 (6 bases). This CDR3 is 11 amino acids long. With 5 bases removed from V and 6 bases from J, the gap between germline ends came to 11 bases. Germline V gives CDR1 GTSNPN, CDR2 SVGIG (reference sequence). The CDR3 spells CAWGLGGEQYF. The DNA of the CDR3 is TGTGCCTGGGGTTTAGGGGGCGAGCAGTACTTC. Together with reference TRBV30 and TRBJ2-7, the CDR3 gives the full variable domain: SQTIHQWPATLVQPVGSPLSLECTVEGTSNPNLYWYRQAAGRGLQLLFYSVGIGQISSEVPQNLSASRPQDRQFILSSKKLLLSDSGFYLCAWGLGGEQYFGPGTRLTVT.

The rearrangement uses TRBV7-8 and TRBJ1-1, with D perhaps TRBD1 (5 bases). Germline loops: CDR1 SGHVS, CDR2 FQNEAQ. The length of the CDR3 is 15 residues. The V gene lost 4 bases and the J gene lost 5 bases, with 17 bases spanning the gap. The CDR3 here is CASSSRSGDGTEAFF. In DNA form, the CDR3 reads TGTGCCAGCAGCTCACGATCGGGGGATGGGACTGAAGCTTTCTTT.

Here the CDR3 DNA reads TGTGCCAGCTCACCGGGCCTAGCGGGCTCCTACGAGCAGTACTTC. It translates to CASSPGLAGSYEQYF. The J gene is TRBJ2-7, the V gene TRBV18; 8 bases are shared with TRBD2. V lost 3 bases and J lost 0; bases outside the gene matches: 4. Germline CDR1 reads KGHSH; CDR2 reads LQKENI. There are 15 residues in the CDR3. The entire variable domain, with the rest obtained from reference TRBV18 and TRBJ2-7, is as follows: NAGVMQNPRHLVRRRGQEARLRCSPMKGHSHVYWYRQLPEEGLKFMVYLQKENIIDESGMPKERFSAEFPKEGPSILRIQQVVRGDSAAYFCASSPGLAGSYEQYFGPGTRLTVT.

This clone was observed a few times. This chain connects TRBV10-3 to TRBJ2-7, with D possibly being TRBD1 (7 bases). The ends were cut back, 6 bases at V and 4 bases at J, with 19 bases in the middle. CDR3 length equals 15 residues. Looked up from germline, CDR1 is ENHRY and CDR2 is SYGVKD. CDR3 loop: CAIRLKRGTAYEQYF. In DNA, the CDR3 is TGTGCCATCAGATTAAAACGCGGGACAGCTTACGAGCAGTACTTC.

The chain uses TRBV27 and TRBJ2-1; 13 bases line up with TRBD2. Germline CDR1 is MNHEY and CDR2 is SMNVEV (reference sequence). J lost 8 bases, V lost 3 bases, and 4 bases had no gene match. CDR3 length: 15 residues. CDR3 bases: TGTGCCAGCAGTTTTCGGACTAGCGGGAGTGATGAGCAGTTCTTC. This sequence encodes CASSFRTSGSDEQFF.

V and J are TRBV5-1 and TRBJ2-3, with 8 bases aligning to TRBD1. This CDR3 has 14 residues. The J segment lost 6 bases and the V segment lost 5 bases, leaving 8 bases of the junction unmatched. The germline CDR1 and CDR2 sequences are SGHRS and YFSETQ. CDR3 protein: CASREQGAGDTQYF. CDR3 bases: TGCGCCAGCAGGGAGCAGGGGGCAGGGGATACGCAGTATTTT.

This clone has more than one count but fewer than ten. The chain joins TRBV4-2 to TRBJ1-2; 8 bases map to TRBD1. Germline V lookup: CDR1 LGHNA, CDR2 YNFKEQ. The trim removed 4 bases at V and 4 bases at J, leaving 8 bases unmatched. The CDR3 contains 15 residues. The CDR3 is CASSPQDREAYGYTF. CDR3 nucleotides: TGTGCCAGCAGCCCTCAGGACAGGGAGGCCTATGGCTACACCTTC.